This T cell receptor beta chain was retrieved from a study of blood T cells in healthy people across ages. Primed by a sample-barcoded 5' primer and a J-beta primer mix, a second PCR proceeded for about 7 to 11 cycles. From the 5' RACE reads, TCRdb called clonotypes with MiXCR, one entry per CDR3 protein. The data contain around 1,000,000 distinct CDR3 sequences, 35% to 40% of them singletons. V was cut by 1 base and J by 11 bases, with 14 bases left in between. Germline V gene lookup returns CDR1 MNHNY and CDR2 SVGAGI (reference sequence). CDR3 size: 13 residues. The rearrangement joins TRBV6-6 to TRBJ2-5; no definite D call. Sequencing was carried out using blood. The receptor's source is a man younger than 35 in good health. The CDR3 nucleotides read TGTGCCAGCAGTTACTTAGGGAAGGGTGAGCAGTACTTC. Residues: CASSYLGKGEQYF.